The clone carrying this TCR beta chain was seen only a few times. The target antigen is unknown. CDR3 length equals 12 residues. Trimming shortened V by 6 bases and J by 6 bases, and 10 bases separated the two germline ends. Germline lookup yields CDR1 LGHDT and CDR2 YNNKEL (reference sequence). The use of a sample-barcoded 5' primer and a J-beta primer mix characterized a second PCR of about 7 to 12 cycles. Each CDR3 protein gets one entry after TCRdb re-called the 5' RACE reads with MiXCR. This sample has some 730,000 distinct CDR3 sequences, with about 24% found just once. This sample is part of a study of blood T cells in healthy people across ages. Study-wide results and caveats: Donor CMV status was unknown, possibly confounding expanded clonotype changes. Older age went with lower TCR beta diversity per million T cells, in a roughly linear way.

The material sequenced was blood. The TCR sequence derives from a man aged 65 to 79 in good health. The chain recombines TRBV3-1 with TRBJ2-3, with D unclear. The CDR3 region has the DNA TGTGCCAGCAGATCGTACATGGATACGCAGTATTTT. This translates into CASRSYMDTQYF.